This passage covers 24 T cell receptor beta chains from one sample sequenced in a study of beta chain features in type 1 diabetes. Isolated RNA was reverse transcribed in full, so expressed TCRB transcripts were sequenced. Generated by immunoSEQ multiplex PCR, the TCRdb table keeps only in-frame clones and is missing some. The table shows more than 130,000 clones, with around 7% occurring only once. Sequencing was done on a sample of central memory CD4+ T cells from blood. The receptors shown here come from a woman under 40 in good health.

In this sample, this clone turned up many times. The chain has TRBV2 and TRBJ2-2; 7 bases align to TRBD1. The germline V gene encodes CDR1 SNHLY and CDR2 FYNNEI. This CDR3 spans 14 amino acids. Losses at the gene ends were 4 bases for V and 5 bases for J; bases not matched to a gene: 4. The CDR3 region is CASSGQGGTGELFF. CDR3 nucleotides: TGTGCCAGCAGTGGACAGGGTGGGACCGGGGAGCTGTTTTTT.

Only a few counts were recorded for this clone. The chain recombines TRBV28 with TRBJ1-1; D ambiguous. From germline, CDR1 is MDHEN and CDR2 SYDVKM. V dropped 8 bases and J dropped 5 bases, with 15 bases sitting between them. CDR3 length: 13 amino acids. DNA for the CDR3: TGTGCCAGCGTAAACCCGGAGCAGACTGAAGCTTTCTTT. Its protein is CASVNPEQTEAFF.

This clone was counted at least ten times. The chain has TRBV7-2 and TRBJ2-1; a weak D match, TRBD1 (5 bases). Trimming pared 0 bases from V and 8 bases from J, leaving 26 bases between. From germline, CDR1 is SGHTA and CDR2 FQGNSA. The CDR3 spans 19 residues. The CDR3 DNA is TGTGCCAGCAGCTTAGCCAACTTTAGACAGAACCCTATATGGTATGAGCAGTTCTTC. This encodes CASSLANFRQNPIWYEQFF.

This clone was seen more than once but under ten times. Other DNA sequences within the sample encode an identical CDR3. This chain joins TRBV7-9 and TRBJ2-7; 8 nucleotides agree with TRBD2. Germline V lookup: CDR1 SEHNR, CDR2 FQNEAQ (reference sequence). The CDR3 covers 14 residues. V shed 5 bases, J shed 0 bases, and the junction held 3 bases outside the gene matches. The CDR3 region is CASSRTSGSYEQYF. The CDR3 nucleotides read TGTGCCAGCAGCCGTACTAGCGGCTCCTACGAGCAGTACTTC.

The J gene is TRBJ2-2, the V gene TRBV5-1; 7 bases fit TRBD2. Germline CDR1 and CDR2: SGHRS and YFSETQ. J gave up 2 bases and V 5 bases, and 6 bases lay outside the gene matches. CDR3 length: 15 residues. CDR3 nucleotides: TGCGCCAGCAGTCATAGCGGGTCAAACACCGGGGAGCTGTTTTTT. It specifies CASSHSGSNTGELFF.

This clone has ten or more counts. The chain employs TRBV25-1 and TRBJ2-7; TRBD2 is a possible D gene (6 bases). CDR1 and CDR2 from the germline V gene are MGHDK and SYGVNS. The CDR3 spans 13 residues. V was pared by 1 base and J by 7 bases, with 11 bases between. The CDR3 bases are TGTGCCAGCAGTGAATTGAGGCGGGGTGAGCAGTACTTC. It codes for CASSELRRGEQYF.

This clone was detected a few times. The rearrangement links TRBV5-1 to TRBJ2-1; 9 bases line up with TRBD1. The CDR3 sequence is 18 residues long. The junction had 10 bases not matched to a gene; V was cut back by 0 bases and J by 3 bases. CDR1 SGHRS and CDR2 YFSETQ come from the germline V gene. The CDR3 DNA is TGCGCCAGCAGCTTGGCCCCCCGGTGGGGACAGGGCTACAATGAGCAGTTCTTC. This translates into CASSLAPRWGQGYNEQFF.

At least ten counts were recorded for this clone. This chain links TRBV10-3 with TRBJ2-7; D unclear. The germline CDR1 and CDR2 sequences are ENHRY and SYGVKD. CDR3 length: 11 amino acids. Trimming cost V 2 bases and J 3 bases, with 2 bases left between them. CDR3 nucleotide sequence: TGTGCCATCAGTGAGCTCTACGAGCAGTACTTC. Its translation: CAISELYEQYF.

V and J are TRBV19 and TRBJ2-7; 7 bases map to TRBD1. The CDR3 extends over 12 amino acids. V gave up 9 bases and J gave up 4 bases; unmatched junction bases: 6. Germline lookup yields CDR1 LNHDA and CDR2 SQIVND (reference sequence). Here the CDR3 reads CARPGQPYEQYF. The CDR3 nucleotides are TGTGCCAGACCGGGACAGCCTTACGAGCAGTACTTC.

There are a few counts of this clone. The V and J genes are TRBV30 and TRBJ2-6, with D possibly being TRBD1 (6 bases). Germline V gives CDR1 GTSNPN, CDR2 SVGIG (reference sequence). The CDR3 consists of 17 residues. V was clipped by 1 base and J by 0 bases, with 13 bases between them. The CDR3 DNA reads as TGTGCCTGGAGTGAGGTCAGGGGTTACTCTGGGGCCAACGTCCTGACTTTC. This sequence encodes CAWSEVRGYSGANVLTF.

The chain employs TRBV6-1 and TRBJ2-1; 13 bases are a match to TRBD2. V was pared by 2 bases and J by 15 bases, with 28 bases of the junction left unmatched. Per germline, CDR1 MNHNS and CDR2 SASEGT. This CDR3 has 21 amino acids. The DNA for the CDR3 is TGTGCCAGCAGTGAACCTTCGGTACCCCCGAGACTAGCGGGAGGTGTGTCTCTCCTGTTCTTC. Protein sequence: CASSEPSVPPRLAGGVSLLFF.

This clone came up a few times. The gene calls are TRBV15 and TRBJ1-1, with 9 bases lining up with TRBD1. This CDR3 is built from 15 residues. Germline-derived CDR1 and CDR2 are LNHNV and YYDKDF (reference sequence). Losses at the gene ends were 1 base for V and 6 bases for J; bases not matched to a gene: 6. The CDR3 loop is CATSRAGTGSPEAFF. CDR3 DNA: TGTGCCACCAGCAGAGCCGGGACAGGGTCTCCTGAAGCTTTCTTT.

The J gene is TRBJ2-1, the V gene TRBV7-9, with TRBD2 matching over 12 bases. Germline loops: CDR1 SEHNR, CDR2 FQNEAQ (reference sequence). The CDR3 extends over 18 amino acids. V trimming: 6 bases; J trimming: 4 bases; junction bases outside the gene matches: 13. The chain's CDR3 is CASSLQYRTSGKYNEQFF. The CDR3 DNA sequence: TGTGCCAGCAGTCTTCAGTATAGGACTAGCGGGAAATACAATGAGCAGTTCTTC. Filled out from reference TRBV7-9 and TRBJ2-1, the complete variable domain reads DTGVSQNPRHKITKRGQNVTFRCDPISEHNRLYWYRQTLGQGPEFLTYFQNEAQLEKSRLLSDRFSAERPKGSFSTLEIQRTEQGDSAMYLCASSLQYRTSGKYNEQFFGPGTRLTVL.

This clone was detected a few times. The chain couples TRBV29-1 to TRBJ2-5; the match to TRBD2 covers 10 bases. The J call may be wrong; the DNA end is better matched by TRBJ2-7. The CDR3 length is 14 residues. Germline assignment: CDR1 SQVTM and CDR2 ANQGSEA. The chain's CDR3 is CSVKAGGASYEQYF. Written as DNA, the CDR3 is TGCAGCGTTAAAGCGGGAGGGGCTTCCTACGAGCAGTACTTC.

At least ten counts were recorded for this clone. The rearrangement joins TRBV19 to TRBJ1-2; the D is unclear. Germline CDR1 and CDR2: LNHDA and SQIVND (reference sequence). The length of the CDR3 is 12 residues. The V end was cut by 7 bases, the J end by 2 bases, with 8 bases between. Here the CDR3 DNA reads TGTGCCAGTATGAGGGCGAACTATGGCTACACCTTC. Amino acid sequence: CASMRANYGYTF. The full variable domain, completed using reference TRBV19 and TRBJ1-2, is DGGITQSPKYLFRKEGQNVTLSCEQNLNHDAMYWYRQDPGQGLRLIYYSQIVNDFQKGDIAEGYSVSREKKESFPLTVTSAQKNPTAFYLCASMRANYGYTFGSGTRLTVV.

V and J are TRBV5-6 and TRBJ2-1; TRBD2 matches at 11 bases. This CDR3 is 14 amino acids long. Germline V CDR1 and CDR2: SGHDT, YYEEEE. Unmatched junction bases numbered 4, after V lost 4 bases and J lost 7 bases. CDR3 bases: TGTGCCAGCAGCACTAGCGGGAGCGTAAATGAGCAGTTCTTC. Amino acids: CASSTSGSVNEQFF.

This clone was seen a handful of times. This chain connects TRBV5-1 to TRBJ1-1; maybe TRBD1 (6 bases). With 3 bases removed from V and 4 bases from J, the gap between germline ends came to 13 bases. The germline CDR1 and CDR2 sequences are SGHRS and YFSETQ. CDR3 size: 14 residues. The CDR3 spells CASSSNRAGTEAFF. CDR3 coding DNA: TGCGCCAGCAGCTCGAACAGGGCCGGCACTGAAGCTTTCTTT. The complete variable domain, with remaining parts taken from reference TRBV5-1 and TRBJ1-1, reads KAGVTQTPRYLIKTRGQQVTLSCSPISGHRSVSWYQQTPGQGLQFLFEYFSETQRNKGNFPGRFSGRQFSNSRSEMNVSTLELGDSALYLCASSSNRAGTEAFFGQGTRLTVV.

The V gene is TRBV9, the J gene TRBJ2-1, with 12 bases identical to TRBD2. With V trimmed by 3 bases and J by 5 bases, 9 bases remained unmatched. Germline V gene lookup returns CDR1 SGDLS and CDR2 YYNGEE. CDR3 length equals 17 residues. The CDR3 is CASSETLAGGGDNEQFF. The DNA for the CDR3 is TGTGCCAGCAGCGAGACCCTAGCGGGGGGGGGCGACAATGAGCAGTTCTTC.

This clone was seen at least ten times. CDR3 amino acids: CASSVGAASSYNEQFF. CDR3 DNA: TGTGCCAGCAGCGTAGGGGCAGCAAGCTCCTACAATGAGCAGTTCTTC. The chain recombines TRBV9 with TRBJ2-1, with D hard to call. Between the trimmed V and J ends, which lost 0 bases and 0 bases, there was a span of 10 bases. Germline V lookup: CDR1 SGDLS, CDR2 YYNGEE. There are 16 residues in the CDR3.

The CDR3 region is CASSLRGRPSYEQYF. As DNA, the CDR3 is TGTGCCAGCAGTTTGCGCGGGAGGCCCTCCTACGAGCAGTACTTC. The chain is built from TRBV28 and TRBJ2-7; TRBD2 agrees at 8 bases. The trim removed 3 bases at V and 0 bases at J, leaving 4 bases unmatched. The V gene's germline CDR1 is MDHEN and CDR2 SYDVKM. The CDR3 is 15 residues long. The complete variable domain, with remaining parts taken from reference TRBV28 and TRBJ2-7, reads DVKVTQSSRYLVKRTGEKVFLECVQDMDHENMFWYRQDPGLGLRLIYFSYDVKMKEKGDIPEGYSVSREKKERFSLILESASTNQTSMYLCASSLRGRPSYEQYFGPGTRLTVT.

This clone showed up many times. The rearrangement links TRBV9 to TRBJ2-6, with a possible D match to TRBD2 (5 bases). The CDR3 sequence is 14 residues long. The V end was cut by 4 bases, the J end by 2 bases, with 7 bases between. The V gene's germline CDR1 is SGDLS and CDR2 YYNGEE. In DNA form, the CDR3 reads TGTGCCAGCAGCCCAGCGGCTGGGGCCAACGTCCTGACTTTC. Protein sequence: CASSPAAGANVLTF. Full variable domain (remainder filled in from reference TRBV9 and TRBJ2-6): DSGVTQTPKHLITATGQRVTLRCSPRSGDLSVYWYQQSLDQGLQFLIQYYNGEERAKGNILERFSAQQFPDLHSELNLSSLELGDSALYFCASSPAAGANVLTFGAGSRLTVL.

The chain links TRBV25-1 to TRBJ2-1; D gene ambiguous. The CDR3 is 17 residues long. Trimming shortened V by 0 bases and J by 0 bases, and 12 bases separated the two germline ends. CDR1 and CDR2 from the germline V gene are MGHDK and SYGVNS. The CDR3 region has the DNA TGTGCCAGCAGTGAATATACCGGCCTAGGCTCCTACAATGAGCAGTTCTTC. Protein product: CASSEYTGLGSYNEQFF.

This clone was detected only a few times. The chain links TRBV19 to TRBJ2-1; D is possibly TRBD2 (6 bases). Germline loops: CDR1 LNHDA, CDR2 SQIVND (reference sequence). This CDR3 is 15 amino acids long. V dropped 1 base and J dropped 7 bases, with 14 bases sitting between them. The CDR3 protein is CASSIGATRINEQFF. The CDR3 nucleotides read TGTGCCAGTAGTATAGGGGCGACTAGAATTAATGAGCAGTTCTTC.

This clone has more than one count but fewer than ten. This chain connects TRBV18 to TRBJ2-1, with 7 bases aligning to TRBD1. This CDR3 is 14 amino acids long. Germline CDR1 is KGHSH and CDR2 is LQKENI. V lost 1 base to trimming and J lost 7 bases; unmatched junction nucleotides: 4. This CDR3 is CASSPQGAGNEQFF. CDR3 sequence (DNA): TGTGCCAGCTCACCACAGGGGGCGGGTAATGAGCAGTTCTTC. Looking up the rest from reference TRBV18 and TRBJ2-1 gives the full variable domain: NAGVMQNPRHLVRRRGQEARLRCSPMKGHSHVYWYRQLPEEGLKFMVYLQKENIIDESGMPKERFSAEFPKEGPSILRIQQVVRGDSAAYFCASSPQGAGNEQFFGPGTRLTVL.